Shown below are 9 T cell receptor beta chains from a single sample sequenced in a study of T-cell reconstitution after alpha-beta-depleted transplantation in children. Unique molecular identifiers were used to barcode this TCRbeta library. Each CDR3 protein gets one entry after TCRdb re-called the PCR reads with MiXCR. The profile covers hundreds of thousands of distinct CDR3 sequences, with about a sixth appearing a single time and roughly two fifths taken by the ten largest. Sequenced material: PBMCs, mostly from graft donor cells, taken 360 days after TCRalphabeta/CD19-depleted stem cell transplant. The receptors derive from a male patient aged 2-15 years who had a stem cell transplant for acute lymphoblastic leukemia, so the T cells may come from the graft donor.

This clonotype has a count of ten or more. The CDR3 spells CASSFSDTQYF. CDR3 nucleotide sequence: TGTGCCAGCAGTTTCTCAGATACGCAGTATTTT. The chain employs TRBV7-2 and TRBJ2-3, with no clear D. Germline values: CDR1 SGHTA, CDR2 FQGNSA. Trimming removed 6 bases at V and 4 bases at J, with 5 bases between. CDR3 length equals 11 residues.

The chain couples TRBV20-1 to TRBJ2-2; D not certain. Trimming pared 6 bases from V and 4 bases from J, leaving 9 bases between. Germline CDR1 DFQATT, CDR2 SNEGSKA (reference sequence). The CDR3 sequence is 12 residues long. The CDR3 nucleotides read TGCAGTGCCCCGACCCGCACCGGGGAGCTGTTTTTT. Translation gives CSAPTRTGELFF.

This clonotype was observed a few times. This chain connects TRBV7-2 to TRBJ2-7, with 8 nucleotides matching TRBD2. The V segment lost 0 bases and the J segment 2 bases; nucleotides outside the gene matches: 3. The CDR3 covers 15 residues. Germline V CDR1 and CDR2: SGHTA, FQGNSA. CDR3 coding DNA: TGTGCCAGCAGCTTAGCCGGCGGGGGGACCTACGAGCAGTACTTC. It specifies CASSLAGGGTYEQYF.

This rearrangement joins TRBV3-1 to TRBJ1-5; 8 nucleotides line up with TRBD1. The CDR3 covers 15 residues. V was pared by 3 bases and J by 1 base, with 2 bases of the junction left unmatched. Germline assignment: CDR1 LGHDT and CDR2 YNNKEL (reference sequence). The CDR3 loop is CASSHRTGSNQPQHF. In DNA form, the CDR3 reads TGTGCCAGCAGCCATCGGACAGGGAGCAATCAGCCCCAGCATTTT.

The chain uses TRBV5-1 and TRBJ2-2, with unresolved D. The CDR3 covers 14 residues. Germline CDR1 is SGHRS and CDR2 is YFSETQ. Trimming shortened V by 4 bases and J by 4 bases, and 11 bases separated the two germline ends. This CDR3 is CASSLNWGTGELFF. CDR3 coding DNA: TGCGCCAGCAGCCTCAACTGGGGCACCGGGGAGCTGTTTTTT.

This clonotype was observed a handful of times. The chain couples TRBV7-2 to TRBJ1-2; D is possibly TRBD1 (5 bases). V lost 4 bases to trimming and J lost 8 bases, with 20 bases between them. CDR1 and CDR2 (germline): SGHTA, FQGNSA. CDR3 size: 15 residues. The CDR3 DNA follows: TGTGCCAGCAGCTCCGTGAGTGCGGGGACCAACGGCTACACCTTC. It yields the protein CASSSVSAGTNGYTF.

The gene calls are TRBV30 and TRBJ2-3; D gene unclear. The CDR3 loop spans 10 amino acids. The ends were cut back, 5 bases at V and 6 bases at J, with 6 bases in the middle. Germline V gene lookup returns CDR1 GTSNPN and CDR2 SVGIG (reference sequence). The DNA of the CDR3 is TGTGCCTGGGGAGAGGATACGCAGTATTTT. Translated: CAWGEDTQYF.

CDR3 bases: TGTGCCAGCAGCGTAGGACGGAGCTCTGGGGCCAACGTCCTGACTTTC. Protein: CASSVGRSSGANVLTF. This sequence joins TRBV7-8 and TRBJ2-6; D is undetermined. Per germline, CDR1 SGHVS and CDR2 FQNEAQ. Trimming removed 5 bases at V and 0 bases at J, with 11 bases between. This CDR3 has 16 amino acids.

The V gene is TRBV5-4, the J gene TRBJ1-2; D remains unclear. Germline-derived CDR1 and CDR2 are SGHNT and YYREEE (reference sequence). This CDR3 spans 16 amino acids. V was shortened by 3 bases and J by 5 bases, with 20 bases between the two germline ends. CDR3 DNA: TGTGCCAGCAGCTCCGAGGAGAGTACGCGGCTTTATGGCTACACCTTC. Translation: CASSSEESTRLYGYTF.